This T cell receptor beta chain originates from a study of early T cells in non-severe SARS-CoV-2 infection. This clonotype was observed a few times. The library protocol tagged individual cDNA molecules with unique molecular identifiers. TCRdb itself ran the 5' RACE reads through MiXCR, one entry per CDR3 protein. In the table there are approximately 30,000 distinct CDR3 sequences, approximately 7.1% of which are singletons. Germline CDR1 and CDR2: MNHNS and SASEGT. The CDR3 runs to 15 residues. V was pared by 2 bases and J by 4 bases, with 1 base of the junction left unmatched. The chain combines TRBV6-1 with TRBJ2-3, with 12 positions matching TRBD2. Sample: whole blood, taken at baseline. This clonotype was obtained from an adult who was a healthcare worker with PCR-confirmed SARS-CoV-2 infection or an uninfected control (not recorded which). The CDR3 protein is CASSELAGGPDTQYF. The DNA for the CDR3 is TGTGCCAGCAGTGAACTAGCGGGAGGGCCAGATACGCAGTATTTT.